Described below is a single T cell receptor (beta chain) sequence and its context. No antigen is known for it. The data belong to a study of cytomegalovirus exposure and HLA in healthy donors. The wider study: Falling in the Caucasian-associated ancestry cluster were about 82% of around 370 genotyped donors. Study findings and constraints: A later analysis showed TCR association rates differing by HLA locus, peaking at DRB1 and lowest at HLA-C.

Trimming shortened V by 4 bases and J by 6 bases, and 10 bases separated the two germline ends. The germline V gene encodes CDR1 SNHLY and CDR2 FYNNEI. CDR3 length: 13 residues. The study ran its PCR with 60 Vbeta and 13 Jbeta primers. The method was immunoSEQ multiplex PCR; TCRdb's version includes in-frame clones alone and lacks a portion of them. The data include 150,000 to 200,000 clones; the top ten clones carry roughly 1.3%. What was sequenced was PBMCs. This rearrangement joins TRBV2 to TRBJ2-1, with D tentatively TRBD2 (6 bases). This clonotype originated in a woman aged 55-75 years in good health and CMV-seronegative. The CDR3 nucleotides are TGTGCCAGCAGTGTGGGACTTTTCAATGAGCAGTTCTTC. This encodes CASSVGLFNEQFF.